This T cell receptor (beta chain) is drawn from a study of OX40 agonist ivuxolimab in advanced cancers. Across the whole study: Ivuxolimab doses were 0.01, 0.1, 0.3, 1.5, 3 or 10 mg/kg every 2 weeks. Whole-study findings and limits: Some nonresponders also had low normalized T-cell clonal expansion.

Researchers took blood at baseline, on cycle 4 day 1, and on cycle 7 day 1. This clone was counted only a few times. The antigen is undetermined. The assay was immunoSEQ multiplex PCR, and TCRdb's table has in-frame clones only and misses some. The data contain approximately 15,000 clones, roughly 65% of them seen just once; the ten biggest clones take up approximately 37%. CDR1 and CDR2 (germline): MNHEY, SVGAGI. CDR3 size: 14 residues. The trim removed 8 bases at V and 7 bases at J, leaving 8 bases unmatched. The chain recombines TRBV6-5 with TRBJ1-6, with 7 positions matching TRBD1. The sequenced sample was CD4+ or CD8+ T cells sorted from blood, obtained in a trial of the OX40 agonist ivuxolimab. The TCR sequence derives from an adult with an advanced solid tumor such as melanoma, head and neck, liver or kidney cancer. The CDR3 sequence is CASRQTGRNSPLHF. The CDR3, as DNA: TGTGCCAGCCGTCAGACAGGGCGGAATTCACCCCTCCACTTT.